The count of the clone carrying this TCR beta chain is one. The data stem from a study of blood T cell repertoires in COVID-19. Study in general: Whether acute or convalescent, the COVID-19 samples came from the United States, Italy and Spain.

Assay used: immunoSEQ multiplex PCR; TCRdb lists only in-frame clones, some missing. The repertoire holds around 260,000 clones, less than 90% seen once, with 3.5% to 4.5% in the top ten. The sequence was collected from a man in his sixties who had recovered from COVID-19. Sequenced: peripheral blood.

CDR3 in DNA: TGTGCCAGTAAAATAGCGCAAGCCACAGATACGCAGTATTTT. Its protein product is CASKIAQATDTQYF. V gene TRBV19 combines with J gene TRBJ2-3; D possibly corresponds to TRBD2 (5 bases). This CDR3 has 14 residues. The germline V and J ends were trimmed by 7 bases and 2 bases, with 13 bases remaining between them. Germline CDR1 is LNHDA and CDR2 is SQIVND (reference sequence).